A single T cell receptor (beta chain) is shown here with its context. This specimen belongs to a study of blood T cell repertoires in COVID-19. The assay was immunoSEQ multiplex PCR, and TCRdb's table has in-frame clones only and misses some. The top ten hold under 9.5% of the sample, which has some 77,000 clones, around nine tenths seen once. Germline CDR1 and CDR2: SNHLY and FYNNEI. This CDR3 contains 15 residues. V was pared by 4 bases and J by 4 bases, with 2 bases of the junction left unmatched. The chain uses TRBV2 and TRBJ2-2, with TRBD2 matching 11 bases. The source material was peripheral blood. The receptor was derived from a man under 40 with acute or convalescent COVID-19. CDR3 in amino acids: CASSVLAGATGELFF. Here the CDR3 DNA reads TGTGCCAGCAGTGTACTAGCGGGAGCCACCGGGGAGCTGTTTTTT. The whole variable domain, filled in from reference TRBV2 and TRBJ2-2, reads EPEVTQTPSHQVTQMGQEVILRCVPISNHLYFYWYRQILGQKVEFLVSFYNNEISEKSEIFDDQFSVERPDGSNFTLKIRSTKLEDSAMYFCASSVLAGATGELFFGEGSRLTVL.